This entry describes one T cell receptor beta chain. CDR1 SGHRS and CDR2 YFSETQ come from the germline V gene. The ends lost 4 bases at V and 3 bases at J; junction bases unmatched: 3. The CDR3 is 13 residues long. This entry belongs to a study of PD-L1 blockade in urothelial cancer. Study as a whole: Atezolizumab 1,200 mg was given intravenously every 3 weeks, starting 2014. Once treatment had started, blood was analyzed at 3 weeks (second dose) and again at 6 weeks. The number of prior chemotherapy regimens per patient was 0 to 3.

Generated by immunoSEQ multiplex PCR, the TCRdb table keeps only in-frame clones and is missing some. The data contain 30,000 to 40,000 clones, more than 70% of them singletons. Locally advanced or metastatic urothelial carcinoma affected all patients. Sample: PBMCs, taken around atezolizumab (anti-PD-L1) treatment. The receptor comes from a man aged 55 to 69 with urothelial cancer. This sequence joins TRBV5-1 and TRBJ2-5; 7 bases line up with TRBD1. The CDR3 spells CASSLTGEETQYF. DNA of the CDR3: TGCGCCAGCAGCCTCACAGGGGAAGAGACCCAGTACTTC.